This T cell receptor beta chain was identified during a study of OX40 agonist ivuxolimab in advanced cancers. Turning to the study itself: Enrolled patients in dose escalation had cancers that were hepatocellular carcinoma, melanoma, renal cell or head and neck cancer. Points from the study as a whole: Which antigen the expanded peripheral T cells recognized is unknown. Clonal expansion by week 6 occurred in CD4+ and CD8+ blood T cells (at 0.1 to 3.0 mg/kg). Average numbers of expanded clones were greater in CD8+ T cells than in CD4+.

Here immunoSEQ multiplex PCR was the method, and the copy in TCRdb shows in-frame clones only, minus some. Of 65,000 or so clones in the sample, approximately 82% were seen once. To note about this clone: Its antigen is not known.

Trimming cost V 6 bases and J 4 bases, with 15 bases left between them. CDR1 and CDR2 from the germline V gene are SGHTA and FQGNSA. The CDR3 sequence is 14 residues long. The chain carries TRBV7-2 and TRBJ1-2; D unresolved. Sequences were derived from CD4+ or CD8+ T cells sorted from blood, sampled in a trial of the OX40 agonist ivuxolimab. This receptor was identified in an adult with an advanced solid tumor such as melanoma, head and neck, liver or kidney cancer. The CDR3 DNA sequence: TGTGCCAGCAGATATAGAGGGTTGGGCTATGGCTACACCTTC. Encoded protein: CASRYRGLGYGYTF.